What follows describes a single TCR beta chain. Its antigen is unidentified. This record comes from a study of cytomegalovirus exposure and HLA in healthy donors. General study points: Segments of the TCR beta V type were, in most cases, productive about 87% or about 30% of the time in an earlier analysis. Reported performance of the classifier showed diagnosis of cytomegalovirus status with high specificity and sensitivity. In a later analysis, V- and J-gene trimming of beta chains associated with a DCLRE1C missense variant, replicated independently. Indistinguishable V segments, including TRBV6-2 and TRBV6-3, were excluded.

Trimming took 4 bases from V and 4 from J, leaving 13 bases between them. The CDR3 runs 13 residues. Germline lookup yields CDR1 SQVTM and CDR2 ANQGSEA. Researchers ran the PCR with 60 Vbeta and 13 Jbeta primers. Method: immunoSEQ multiplex PCR; TCRdb's copy keeps in-frame clones and lacks some. The sample comprises some 90,000 clones, roughly four fifths of which are singletons, and around 0.53% rests with the top ten. This TCR was sampled from a man aged 30-40 years in good health and CMV-seronegative. The chain recombines TRBV29-1 with TRBJ1-1; tentatively, D is TRBD1 (5 bases). Sequencing used PBMCs. In DNA form, the CDR3 reads TGCAGCGTTGGTTTTTCGGGGGGCACTGAAGCTTTCTTT. It specifies CSVGFSGGTEAFF.